One sample yielded the 4 T cell receptor beta chains listed below, sequenced in a study of cytomegalovirus exposure and HLA in healthy donors. A multiplex PCR was run with 60 Vbeta primers and 13 Jbeta primers. The protocol was immunoSEQ multiplex PCR, while the TCRdb copy is restricted to in-frame clones and leaves out a portion. The sample holds around 200,000 clones, around 81% seen once. Input material: PBMCs. All receptors come from a woman in her thirties in good health and CMV-seropositive.

J is TRBJ1-5 and V is TRBV5-3; 8 nucleotides align to TRBD1. TRBV5-3 is placed among ORFs of uncertain function. V was clipped by 4 bases and J by 1 base; unmatched bases: 13. The CDR3 runs to 18 residues. The CDR3: CARSVAEDRESSNQPQHF. The CDR3 DNA sequence: TGTGCCAGAAGCGTGGCCGAGGACAGGGAATCCAGCAATCAGCCCCAGCATTTT.

The CDR3 nucleotides read TGCGCCAGCAGCTTGGGGGTCTTCGGAGCGTACAATGAGCAGTTCTTC. Residues: CASSLGVFGAYNEQFF. The chain recombines TRBV5-1 with TRBJ2-1; D gene ambiguous. The CDR3 is made up of 16 amino acids. Trimming removed 0 bases at V and 4 bases at J, with 14 bases between. Germline V CDR1 and CDR2: SGHRS, YFSETQ.

The chain uses TRBV30 and TRBJ2-1; 11 bases match TRBD2. CDR1 and CDR2 (germline): GTSNPN, SVGIG (reference sequence). V gave up 3 bases and J gave up 7 bases; unmatched junction bases: 14. The CDR3 has 17 residues. The CDR3 nucleotides are TGTGCCTGGAGCCTAACTAGCGGGAGCCTTACTTTAAATGAGCAGTTCTTC. Translated, it gives CAWSLTSGSLTLNEQFF.

DNA of the CDR3: TGTGCCACCAGCGGACAGGGGGACTGGGAGACCCAGTACTTC. Amino acid sequence: CATSGQGDWETQYF. This chain joins TRBV15 and TRBJ2-5, with 10 bases matching TRBD1. V shed 5 bases and J 5 bases; nucleotides not matched to a gene: 5. Germline lookup yields CDR1 LNHNV and CDR2 YYDKDF (reference sequence). The CDR3 runs to 14 residues.